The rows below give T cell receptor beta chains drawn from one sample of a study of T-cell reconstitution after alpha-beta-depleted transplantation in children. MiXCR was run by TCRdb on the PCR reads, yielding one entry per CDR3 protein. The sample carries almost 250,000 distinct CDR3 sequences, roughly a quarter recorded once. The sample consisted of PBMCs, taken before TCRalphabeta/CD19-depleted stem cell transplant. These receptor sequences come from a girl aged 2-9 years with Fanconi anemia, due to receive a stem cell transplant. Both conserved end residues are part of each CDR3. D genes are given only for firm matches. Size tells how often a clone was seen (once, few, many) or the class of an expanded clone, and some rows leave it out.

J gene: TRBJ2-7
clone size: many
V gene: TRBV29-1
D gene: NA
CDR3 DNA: TGCAGCGTTGACAAGGGGAGCGGCTACGAGCAGTACTTC
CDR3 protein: CSVDKGSGYEQYF

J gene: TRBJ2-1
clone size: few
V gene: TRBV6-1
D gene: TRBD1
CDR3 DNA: TGTGCCAGCAGCGTACAGGGGGCGTCTGTCTCCCAGAGCTACAATGAGCAGTTCTTC
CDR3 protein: CASSVQGASVSQSYNEQFF

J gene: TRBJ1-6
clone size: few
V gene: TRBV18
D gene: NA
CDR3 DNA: TGTGCCAGCTCACCCTCGGGGTTCTCCTTTACACCCCTCCACTTT
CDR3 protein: CASSPSGFSFTPLHF

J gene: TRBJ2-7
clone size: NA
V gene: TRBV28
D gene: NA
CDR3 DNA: TGTGCCAGCAGTTATTACTTTGGGGGGCGGGAGCAGTACTTC
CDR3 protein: CASSYYFGGREQYF

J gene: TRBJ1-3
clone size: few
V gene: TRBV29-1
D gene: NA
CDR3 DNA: TGCAGCGTTGTTTTTCCGGGAAACACCATATATTTT
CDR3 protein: CSVVFPGNTIYF

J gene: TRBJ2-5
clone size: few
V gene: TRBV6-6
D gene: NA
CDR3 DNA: TGTGCCAGCAGTCTCATGCTGAAAGAGACCCAGTACTTC
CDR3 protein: CASSLMLKETQYF

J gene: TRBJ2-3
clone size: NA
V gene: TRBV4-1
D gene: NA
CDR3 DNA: TGCGCCAGCAGCCAGGGGCCGTCTCGACAGATTTTCACAGATACGCAGTATTTT
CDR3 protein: CASSQGPSRQIFTDTQYF

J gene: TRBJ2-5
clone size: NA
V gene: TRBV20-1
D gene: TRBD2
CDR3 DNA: TGCAGTGCTAGAGATATAAGAGCGGGAGGCCCCCTAATCCAAGAGACCCAGTACTTC
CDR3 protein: CSARDIRAGGPLIQETQYF

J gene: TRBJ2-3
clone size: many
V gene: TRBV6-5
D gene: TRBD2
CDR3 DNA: TGTGCCAGCAGTTACGGGTTTAGCGGGAAGACAGATACGCAGTATTTT
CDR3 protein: CASSYGFSGKTDTQYF

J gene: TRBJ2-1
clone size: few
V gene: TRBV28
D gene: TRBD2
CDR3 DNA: TGTGCCAGCAGTCCGGGACTAGCGGGAGCGCTCGAGCAGTTCTTC
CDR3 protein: CASSPGLAGALEQFF

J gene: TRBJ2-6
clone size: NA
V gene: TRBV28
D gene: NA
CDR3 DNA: TGTGCCAGCAGTCCCCCTTCGACAGGCCTCAGCTCTGGGGCCAACGTCCTGACTTTC
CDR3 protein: CASSPPSTGLSSGANVLTF

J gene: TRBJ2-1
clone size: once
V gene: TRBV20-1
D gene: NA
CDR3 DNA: TGCAGTGCTAGGAAGGGGGGGCACCTAACCAATGAGCAGTTCTTC
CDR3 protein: CSARKGGHLTNEQFF

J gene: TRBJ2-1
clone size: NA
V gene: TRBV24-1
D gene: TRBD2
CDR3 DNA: TGTGCCACCAGTGATTTATCGCAGGGACTCCAACCGGGACTAGCGGGAAGCTCCTACAATGAGCAGTTCTTC
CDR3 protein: CATSDLSQGLQPGLAGSSYNEQFF

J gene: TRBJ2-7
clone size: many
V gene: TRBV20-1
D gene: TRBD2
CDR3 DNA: TGCAGTGCTAGAGGGGGACAGGACCCTAGCGGGAGACCCTACGAGCAGTACTTC
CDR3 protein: CSARGGQDPSGRPYEQYF

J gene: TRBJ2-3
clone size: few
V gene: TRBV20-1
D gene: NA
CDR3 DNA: TGCAGTGCTATGTCAGATACGCAGTATTTT
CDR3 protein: CSAMSDTQYF

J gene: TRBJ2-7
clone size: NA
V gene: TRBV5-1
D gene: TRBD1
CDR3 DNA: TGCGCCAGCAGCTTCGGTTGGACAGGGGGCTACGAGCAGTACTTC
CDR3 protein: CASSFGWTGGYEQYF

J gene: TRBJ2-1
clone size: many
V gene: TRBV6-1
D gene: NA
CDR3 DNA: TGTGCCAGCAGTCAAGGTGGCTTTAATGAGCAGTTCTTC
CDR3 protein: CASSQGGFNEQFF

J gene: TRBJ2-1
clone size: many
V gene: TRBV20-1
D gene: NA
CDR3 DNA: TGCAGTGCCCGCTGGGGGCGGGGGAGGGCAAATGAGCAGTTCTTC
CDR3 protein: CSARWGRGRANEQFF

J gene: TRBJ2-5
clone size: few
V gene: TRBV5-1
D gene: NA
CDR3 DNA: TGCGCCAGCAGCCCAAATACGGGACAAACCAAGACCCAGTACTTC
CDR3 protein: CASSPNTGQTKTQYF

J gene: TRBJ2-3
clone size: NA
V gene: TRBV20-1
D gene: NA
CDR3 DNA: TGCAGTGCTAGCCTCTTTCACATCACAGATACGCAGTATTTT
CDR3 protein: CSASLFHITDTQYF

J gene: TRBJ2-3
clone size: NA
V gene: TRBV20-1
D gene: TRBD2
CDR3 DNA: TGCAGTGCCCGAGCGGGAGTGGGTCGGTCAGATACGCAGTATTTT
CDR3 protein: CSARAGVGRSDTQYF

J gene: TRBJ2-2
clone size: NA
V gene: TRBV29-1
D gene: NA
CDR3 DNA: TGCAGCGGTGGGAGGGCAGGGGGGAACACCGGGGAGCTGTTTTTT
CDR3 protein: CSGGRAGGNTGELFF

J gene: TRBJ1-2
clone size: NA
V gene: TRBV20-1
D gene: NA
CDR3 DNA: TGCAGTGCTAGAGACTATAACTCTAACTATGGCTACACCTTC
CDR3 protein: CSARDYNSNYGYTF

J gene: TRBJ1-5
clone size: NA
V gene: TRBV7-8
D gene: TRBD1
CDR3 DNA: TGTGCCAGCAGCCCAAGACAGGGATTTCAGCCCCAGCATTTT
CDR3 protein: CASSPRQGFQPQHF

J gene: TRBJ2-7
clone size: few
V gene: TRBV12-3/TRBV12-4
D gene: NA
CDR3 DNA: TGTGCCAGCAGAACGGCAGGGGCCCTGGAGTACTTC
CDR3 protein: CASRTAGALEYF

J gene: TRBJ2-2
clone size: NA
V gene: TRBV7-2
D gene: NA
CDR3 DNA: NA
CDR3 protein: CASSSLPGSCFF

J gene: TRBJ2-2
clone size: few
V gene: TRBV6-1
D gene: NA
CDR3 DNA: TGTGCCAGCAAAAGCTCGGGGGCCGGGGAGCTGTTTTTT
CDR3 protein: CASKSSGAGELFF

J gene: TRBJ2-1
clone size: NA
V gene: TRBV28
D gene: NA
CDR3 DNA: TGTGCCAGCAGTTGGCCTTTCGAGAGGGACAATGAGCAGTTCTTC
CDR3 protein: CASSWPFERDNEQFF

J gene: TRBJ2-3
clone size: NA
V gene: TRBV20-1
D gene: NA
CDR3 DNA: TGCAGTGCTAGTGCCCTGGCGGCTAGCACAGATACGCAGTATTTT
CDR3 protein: CSASALAASTDTQYF

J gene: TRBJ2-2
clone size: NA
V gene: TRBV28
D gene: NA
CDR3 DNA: TGTGCCAGCAGTTTCTCGCTGCTGAACACCGGGGAGCTGTTTTTT
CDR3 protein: CASSFSLLNTGELFF

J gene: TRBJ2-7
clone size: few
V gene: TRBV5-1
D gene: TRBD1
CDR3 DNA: TGCGCCAGCAGTTCGGACAGGAGGTATCCCGGGTACTTC
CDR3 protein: CASSSDRRYPGYF

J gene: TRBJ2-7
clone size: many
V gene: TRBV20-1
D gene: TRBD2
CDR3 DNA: TGCAGTGCTAGAGAGGCAATGGCGGGAGGGCCCTACGAGCAGTACTTC
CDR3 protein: CSAREAMAGGPYEQYF

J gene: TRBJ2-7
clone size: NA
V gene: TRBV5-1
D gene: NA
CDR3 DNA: TGCGCCAGCAGCTCCGGACCGCTTCCCTACGAGCAGTACTTC
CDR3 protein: CASSSGPLPYEQYF

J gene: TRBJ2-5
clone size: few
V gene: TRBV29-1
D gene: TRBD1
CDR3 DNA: TGCAGCGTTACCGGGACAGCTGAAGAGACCCAGTACTTC
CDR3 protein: CSVTGTAEETQYF

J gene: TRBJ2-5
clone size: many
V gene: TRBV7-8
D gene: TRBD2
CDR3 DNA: TGTGCCAGCAGCTTAAGTCATCTAGCGGGAGACCAAGAGACCCAGTACTTC
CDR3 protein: CASSLSHLAGDQETQYF